What follows are 13 T cell receptor beta chains derived from one specimen sequenced in a study of cytomegalovirus exposure and HLA in healthy donors. PCR amplification relied on 60 Vbeta primers (plus 13 Jbeta primers). The repertoire was sequenced with immunoSEQ multiplex PCR; TCRdb's copy has only in-frame clones and lacks some. Among about 120,000 clones listed, around 62% were seen once. What was sequenced was PBMCs. Receptors were obtained from a woman aged 40 to 55 in good health and CMV-seropositive.

This chain links TRBV4-1 with TRBJ2-7; 8 nucleotides line up with TRBD2. Germline lookup yields CDR1 MGHRA and CDR2 YSYEKL. V shed 3 bases, J shed 3 bases, and the junction held 4 bases outside the gene matches. This CDR3 is built from 14 residues. The CDR3 sequence: CASSQIAGIYEQYF. DNA of the CDR3: TGCGCCAGCAGCCAGATAGCGGGAATCTACGAGCAGTACTTC.

This rearrangement joins TRBV27 to TRBJ2-1, with a tentative D call TRBD2 (5 bases). This CDR3 spans 14 amino acids. Trimming removed 5 bases at V and 4 bases at J, with 12 bases between. Germline-derived CDR1 and CDR2 are MNHEY and SMNVEV (reference sequence). The CDR3 is CASSPASSYNEQFF. The CDR3 DNA follows: TGTGCCAGCAGTCCGGCTAGCAGTTACAATGAGCAGTTCTTC.

V and J are TRBV28 and TRBJ2-1; no clear D gene. The V and J ends lost 5 bases and 4 bases respectively, with 24 bases between them. The CDR3 extends over 18 amino acids. Germline-derived CDR1 and CDR2 are MDHEN and SYDVKM. The CDR3 sequence: CASSPSARKITSYNEQFF. The CDR3 bases are TGTGCCAGCAGTCCCAGCGCCCGGAAAATTACCAGTTACAATGAGCAGTTCTTC.

The chain recombines TRBV18 with TRBJ1-4; tentative D call: TRBD1 (6 bases). Per germline, CDR1 KGHSH and CDR2 LQKENI. The CDR3 has 18 amino acids. The V end was cut by 4 bases, the J end by 2 bases, with 20 bases between. CDR3 amino acids: CASSRIFGGARTNEKLFF. Written as DNA, the CDR3 is TGTGCCAGCTCACGAATCTTTGGGGGGGCGCGGACTAATGAAAAACTGTTTTTT.

The V and J genes are TRBV27 and TRBJ1-5; TRBD1 matches 8 bases. V was pared by 3 bases and J by 6 bases, with 4 bases of the junction left unmatched. CDR3 length: 14 amino acids. Looked up from germline, CDR1 is MNHEY and CDR2 is SMNVEV (reference sequence). The chain's CDR3 is CASSFAGGGQPQHF. CDR3 nucleotide sequence: TGTGCCAGCAGTTTTGCAGGGGGCGGTCAGCCCCAGCATTTT.

The DNA of the CDR3 is TGCGCCAGCAGCCAAGATGGGACAGATCCTTATGGCTACACCTTC. Residues: CASSQDGTDPYGYTF. The rearrangement joins TRBV4-1 to TRBJ1-2; 7 bases are shared with TRBD1. V shed 0 bases, J shed 5 bases, and the junction held 6 bases outside the gene matches. There are 15 residues in the CDR3. Germline loops: CDR1 MGHRA, CDR2 YSYEKL.

This clone came up once. This sample includes further DNA sequences coding for the same CDR3. This rearrangement joins TRBV28 to TRBJ1-6, with TRBD1 matching 7 bases. V dropped 5 bases and J dropped 7; count of bases not matched to a gene: 5. Germline CDR1 reads MDHEN; CDR2 reads SYDVKM. The CDR3 contains 14 residues. The CDR3 coding sequence is TGTGCCAGCAGTACGGGGACAGACAATTCACCCCTCCACTTT. Its protein is CASSTGTDNSPLHF.

This chain joins TRBV28 and TRBJ1-4; 8 bases fit TRBD1. The CDR3 is made up of 15 amino acids. With V trimmed by 3 bases and J by 4 bases, 4 bases remained unmatched. In germline, CDR1 is MDHEN, CDR2 SYDVKM. The CDR3 spells CASSLDREINEKLFF. CDR3 bases: TGTGCCAGCAGTTTGGACAGGGAGATTAATGAAAAACTGTTTTTT.

This clone was seen a few times. V and J are TRBV2 and TRBJ2-1; D remains ambiguous. This CDR3 comprises 11 residues. Trimming removed 5 bases from V and 3 bases from J, with 2 bases in between. Germline-derived CDR1 and CDR2 are SNHLY and FYNNEI. The CDR3 loop is CASSYYNEQFF. For the CDR3, the DNA is TGTGCCAGCAGTTACTACAATGAGCAGTTCTTC.

This clone was observed a handful of times. The rearrangement joins TRBV27 to TRBJ2-1; the match to TRBD2 covers 8 bases. The J segment lost 4 bases and the V segment lost 2 bases, leaving 7 bases of the junction unmatched. CDR1 and CDR2 from the germline V gene are MNHEY and SMNVEV (reference sequence). The CDR3 is made up of 16 amino acids. DNA of the CDR3: TGTGCCAGCAGTTTACTTGGATTAGCGGGGTACAATGAGCAGTTCTTC. This codes for CASSLLGLAGYNEQFF.

The V and J genes are TRBV7-9 and TRBJ2-1; TRBD2 aligns across 8 bases. CDR1 is SEHNR, CDR2 FQNEAQ, per germline (reference sequence). The CDR3 is 15 residues long. Unmatched junction bases numbered 5, after V lost 5 bases and J lost 2 bases. The CDR3 nucleotides read TGTGCCAGCAGCGAGCAGGGACTAGCCTACAATGAGCAGTTCTTC. Translated, it gives CASSEQGLAYNEQFF.

The gene calls are TRBV4-3 and TRBJ1-5; 7 nucleotides align to TRBD1. Trimming took 4 bases from V and 7 from J; bases not matched to a gene: 7. CDR3 size: 14 residues. CDR1 is LGHNA, CDR2 YSLEER, per germline. In nucleotides, the CDR3 is TGCGCCAGCAGCCCAGCAAGGGGGCAGCAGCCCCAGCATTTT. It encodes CASSPARGQQPQHF.

The chain recombines TRBV6-6 with TRBJ1-5, with 7 bases that match TRBD1. CDR1 is MNHNY, CDR2 SVGAGI, per germline (reference sequence). Germline trimming cut 5 bases from V and 0 bases from J; bases unmatched to any gene: 4. The CDR3 is made up of 15 amino acids. Here the CDR3 DNA reads TGTGCCAGCAGTCCGACAGGGACTAGCAATCAGCCCCAGCATTTT. Its translation: CASSPTGTSNQPQHF.